This T cell receptor (beta chain) was observed in a study of T cell responses to AZD1222 COVID-19 vaccine. The overall study: Researchers grouped second doses given at about 4 or about 12 weeks into one pool.

Concerning this clone itself: Antigen: not known.

Profiling relied on immunoSEQ multiplex PCR, and the TCRdb table lists in-frame clones only, not all of them. The top ten clones hold more than 15% of a sample with roughly 100,000 clones, 80% to 85% of them seen once. In germline, CDR1 is ENHRY, CDR2 SYGVKD. V gave up 6 bases and J gave up 2 bases; unmatched junction bases: 1. CDR3 length equals 12 residues. Findings and limits, study-wide: Clonal diversity was possibly underestimated, and white British individuals and females predominated among donors. Dominant at 160-218 and 743-854, vaccine-associated CD4 TCRs also spanned spike. There were repertoire samples only from the period after the peak T cell response.

This clonotype was obtained from an adult in good health. Sequenced material: peripheral blood, taken on day 0 of AZD1222 vaccination. The genes are TRBV10-3 and TRBJ2-7; 7 positions match TRBD1. CDR3 DNA: TGTGCCATCAGAGGGACAGCCTACGAGCAGTACTTC. Encoded protein: CAIRGTAYEQYF.